Sequencing of this T cell receptor beta chain was carried out in a study of radiation and T cells in renal cell carcinoma. This sample's time point: blood 4 weeks post-SBRT, at nephrectomy. Documented treatment: 15 Gy SBRT to primary tumor, nephrectomy 4 weeks later. CDR3 length: 14 residues. Germline V gene sequence: CDR1 LGHNA, CDR2 YSLEER. V was cut by 5 bases and J by 3 bases, with 11 bases left in between. TCRdb's copy holds only in-frame clones and misses some; the assay was immunoSEQ multiplex PCR. The table records about 140,000 clones, about 88% of them present only once. The sequenced sample was blood, obtained from a patient whose treatment included radiotherapy and nephrectomy. The source of this sequence is a woman in her fifties or sixties with renal cell carcinoma. The chain joins TRBV4-3 to TRBJ1-5; TRBD1 might be the D (6 bases). CDR3 amino acids: CASSLDRFNQPQHF. CDR3 DNA sequence: TGCGCCAGCAGCTTAGACAGGTTCAATCAGCCCCAGCATTTT.